This passage covers 7 T cell receptor beta chains from one sample sequenced in a study of T cells after yellow fever vaccination. MiXCR was run by TCRdb on the 5' RACE reads, yielding one entry per CDR3 protein. The top ten hold less than 25% of the sample, which has about 300,000 distinct CDR3 sequences, around 4.1% seen once. The specimen comprised PBMCs, sampled 5 days after the yellow fever booster vaccination. Receptors were obtained from a man aged 18 to 30 who received the YFV17D yellow fever vaccine.

This clonotype was counted many times. V and J are TRBV3-1 and TRBJ2-1; D gene uncertain. This CDR3 is 12 amino acids long. The V gene's germline CDR1 is LGHDT and CDR2 YNNKEL (reference sequence). Deletions cut 0 bases from V and 13 bases from J, with 10 bases between. In DNA, the CDR3 is TGTGCCAGCAGCCAAGAGTCGAGACATCAGTTCTTC. Encoded protein: CASSQESRHQFF.

This clonotype has more than one count but fewer than ten. J is TRBJ1-1 and V is TRBV12-3 or TRBV12-4; D remains unclear. This CDR3 is 15 amino acids long. Trimming cost V 1 base and J 0 bases, with 9 bases left between them. This CDR3 reads CASSLGHQMNTEAFF. In DNA form, the CDR3 reads TGTGCCAGCAGTTTAGGACACCAGATGAACACTGAAGCTTTCTTT.

This clonotype was seen ten or more times. The chain employs TRBV12-3 or TRBV12-4 and TRBJ2-1; unclear D gene. The CDR3 length is 14 residues. Trimming removed 7 bases from V and 3 bases from J, with 13 bases in between. The CDR3 DNA reads as TGTGCCAGCACCATGACTGAGCGCTACAATGAGCAGTTCTTC. This translates into CASTMTERYNEQFF.

This chain connects TRBV14 to TRBJ1-6, with 7 nucleotides matching TRBD1. The CDR3 extends over 15 amino acids. Germline V gives CDR1 SGHDN, CDR2 FVKESK. Trimming at V came to 4 bases and at J to 6 bases, leaving 6 bases not matched to a gene. CDR3 region: CASSPTGHGNSPLHF. For the CDR3, the DNA is TGTGCCAGCAGCCCGACAGGGCACGGTAATTCACCCCTCCACTTT. Supplemented by reference TRBV14 and TRBJ1-6, the full variable domain reads EAGVTQFPSHSVIEKGQTVTLRCDPISGHDNLYWYRRVMGKEIKFLLHFVKESKQDESGMPNNRFLAERTGGTYSTLKVQPAELEDSGVYFCASSPTGHGNSPLHFGNGTRLTVT.

This chain's CDR3 is CSAPGLAGGGGNEQFF. CDR3 DNA sequence: TGCAGTGCCCCGGGACTAGCGGGGGGGGGAGGGAATGAGCAGTTCTTC. This chain joins TRBV20-1 and TRBJ2-1; 16 nucleotides agree with TRBD2. Germline V gene data show CDR1 as DFQATT and CDR2 as SNEGSKA (reference sequence). V was clipped by 6 bases and J by 7 bases; unmatched bases: 9. There are 16 residues in the CDR3.

This clonotype was detected ten times or more. CDR3 amino acids: CASSLMGSSTDTQYF. In DNA form, the CDR3 reads TGTGCCAGCAGCTTAATGGGATCTAGCACAGATACGCAGTATTTT. This chain connects TRBV7-3 to TRBJ2-3; D is unclear. Germline V gene sequence: CDR1 SGHTA, CDR2 FQGTGA. The CDR3 is made up of 15 amino acids. V shed 1 base and J shed 0 bases, with 8 bases lying between them.

This clonotype was counted between two and nine times. The gene calls are TRBV30 and TRBJ1-1, with 7 bases fitting TRBD1. V lost 0 bases to trimming and J lost 0 bases; unmatched junction nucleotides: 4. The germline gives CDR1 GTSNPN, CDR2 SVGIG (reference sequence). The CDR3 is made up of 15 amino acids. The CDR3 sequence is CAWSVYRGLNTEAFF. CDR3 sequence (DNA): TGTGCCTGGAGTGTATATAGGGGGCTGAACACTGAAGCTTTCTTT. Using reference TRBV30 and TRBJ1-1 for the parts outside the CDR3, the full variable domain is SQTIHQWPATLVQPVGSPLSLECTVEGTSNPNLYWYRQAAGRGLQLLFYSVGIGQISSEVPQNLSASRPQDRQFILSSKKLLLSDSGFYLCAWSVYRGLNTEAFFGQGTRLTVV.